Detailed here is one T cell receptor (beta chain). Its matching antigen is unknown. Profiling relied on immunoSEQ multiplex PCR, and the TCRdb table lists in-frame clones only, not all of them. This table holds approximately 100,000 clones, about 85% found once. Germline V gene lookup returns CDR1 LGHDT and CDR2 YNNKEL (reference sequence). The V end lost 6 bases, the J end lost 5 bases, and 11 bases lay between the germline ends. This CDR3 has 13 residues. This specimen belongs to a study of T cell responses to AZD1222 COVID-19 vaccine. Study results and limitations: Only a handful of people who got AZD1222 tested seropositive at baseline. Donor demographics were predominantly white British with a female majority; clonal diversity may be underestimated.

Sequenced material: peripheral blood, taken 28 days after the second AZD1222 dose. The rearrangement joins TRBV3-1 (or the pseudogene TRBV3-2) to TRBJ2-4; the D gene is possibly TRBD2 (6 bases). The origin of this receptor is an adult who received the AZD1222 COVID-19 vaccine. The DNA of the CDR3 is TGTGCCAGCAGTGGGGGGTGGGAAAACATTCAGTACTTC. Protein product: CASSGGWENIQYF.